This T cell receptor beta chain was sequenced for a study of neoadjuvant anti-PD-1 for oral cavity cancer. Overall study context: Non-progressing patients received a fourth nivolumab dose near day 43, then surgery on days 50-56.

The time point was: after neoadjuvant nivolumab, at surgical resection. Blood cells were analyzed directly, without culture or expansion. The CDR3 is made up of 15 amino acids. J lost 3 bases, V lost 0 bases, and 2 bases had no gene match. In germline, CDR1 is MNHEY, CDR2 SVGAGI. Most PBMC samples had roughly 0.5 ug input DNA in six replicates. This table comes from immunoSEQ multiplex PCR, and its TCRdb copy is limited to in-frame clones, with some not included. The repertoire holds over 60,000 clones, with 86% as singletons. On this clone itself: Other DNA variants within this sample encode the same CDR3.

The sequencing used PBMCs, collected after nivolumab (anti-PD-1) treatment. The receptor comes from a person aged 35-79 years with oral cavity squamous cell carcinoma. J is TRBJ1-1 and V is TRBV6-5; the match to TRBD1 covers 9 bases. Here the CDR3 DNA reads TGTGCCAGCAGTTACTCGCGGACAGGGGACACTGAAGCTTTCTTT. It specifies CASSYSRTGDTEAFF.